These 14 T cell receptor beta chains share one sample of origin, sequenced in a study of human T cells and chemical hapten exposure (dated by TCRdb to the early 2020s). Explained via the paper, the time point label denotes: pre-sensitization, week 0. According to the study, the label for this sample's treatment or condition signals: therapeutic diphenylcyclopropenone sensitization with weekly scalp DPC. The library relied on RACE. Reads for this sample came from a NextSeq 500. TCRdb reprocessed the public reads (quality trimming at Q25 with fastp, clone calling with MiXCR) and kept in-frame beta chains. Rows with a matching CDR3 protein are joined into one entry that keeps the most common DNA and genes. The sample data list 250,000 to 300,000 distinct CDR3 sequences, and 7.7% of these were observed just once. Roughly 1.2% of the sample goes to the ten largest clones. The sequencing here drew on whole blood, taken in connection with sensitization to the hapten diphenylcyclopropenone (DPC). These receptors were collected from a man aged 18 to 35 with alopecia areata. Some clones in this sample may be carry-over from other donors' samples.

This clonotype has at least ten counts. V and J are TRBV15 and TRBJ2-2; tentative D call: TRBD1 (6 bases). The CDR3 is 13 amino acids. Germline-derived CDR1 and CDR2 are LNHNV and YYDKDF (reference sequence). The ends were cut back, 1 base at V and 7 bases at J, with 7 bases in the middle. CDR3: CATSRGGHGELFF. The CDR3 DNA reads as TGTGCCACCAGCAGAGGGGGGCACGGGGAGCTGTTTTTT.

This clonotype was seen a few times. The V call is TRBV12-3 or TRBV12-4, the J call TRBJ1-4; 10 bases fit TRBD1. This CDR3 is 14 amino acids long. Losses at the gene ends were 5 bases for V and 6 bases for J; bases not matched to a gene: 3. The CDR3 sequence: CASSPGQGHEKLFF. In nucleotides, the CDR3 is TGTGCCAGCAGTCCGGGACAGGGGCATGAAAAACTGTTTTTT.

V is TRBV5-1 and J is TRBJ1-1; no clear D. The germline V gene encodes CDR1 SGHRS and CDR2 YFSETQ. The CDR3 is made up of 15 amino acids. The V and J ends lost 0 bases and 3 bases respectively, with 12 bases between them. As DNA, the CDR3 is TGCGCCAGCAGCTTGGAAGGGCTACCGGACACTGAAGCTTTCTTT. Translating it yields CASSLEGLPDTEAFF.

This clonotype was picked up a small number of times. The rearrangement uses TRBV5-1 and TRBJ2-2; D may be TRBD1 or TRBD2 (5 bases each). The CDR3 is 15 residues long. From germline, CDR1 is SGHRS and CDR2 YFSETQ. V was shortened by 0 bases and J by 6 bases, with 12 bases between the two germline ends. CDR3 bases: TGCGCCAGCAGCTTGGACGGGGCCGGGGCCGGGGAGCTGTTTTTT. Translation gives CASSLDGAGAGELFF.

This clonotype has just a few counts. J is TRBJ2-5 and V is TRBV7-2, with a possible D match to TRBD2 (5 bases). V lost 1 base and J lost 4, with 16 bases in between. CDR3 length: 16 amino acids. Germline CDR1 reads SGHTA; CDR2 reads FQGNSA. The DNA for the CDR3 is TGTGCCAGCAGCTTAGAGGGTGAGGGATCGGTAGAGACCCAGTACTTC. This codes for CASSLEGEGSVETQYF.

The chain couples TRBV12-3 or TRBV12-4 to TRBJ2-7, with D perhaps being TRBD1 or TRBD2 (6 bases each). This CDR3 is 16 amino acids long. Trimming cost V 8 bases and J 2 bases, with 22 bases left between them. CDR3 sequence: CASDSPHGGRTYEQYV. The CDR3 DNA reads TGTGCCAGCGATTCTCCCCACGGGGGCCGAACCTACGAGCAGTACGTC.

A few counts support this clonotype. In nucleotides, the CDR3 is TGTGCCAGCAGCCAAGTTTTAGGGGGCACGAACTATGGCTACACCTTC. Translating it yields CASSQVLGGTNYGYTF. V gene TRBV14 combines with J gene TRBJ1-2; TRBD1 aligns across 7 bases. Germline lookup yields CDR1 SGHDN and CDR2 FVKESK. After removal of 1 base from V and 2 bases from J, the junction contained 7 bases not matched to a gene. CDR3 length: 16 residues. Based on the CDR3 plus reference TRBV14 and TRBJ1-2, the full variable domain is EAGVTQFPSHSVIEKGQTVTLRCDPISGHDNLYWYRRVMGKEIKFLLHFVKESKQDESGMPNNRFLAERTGGTYSTLKVQPAELEDSGVYFCASSQVLGGTNYGYTFGSGTRLTVV.

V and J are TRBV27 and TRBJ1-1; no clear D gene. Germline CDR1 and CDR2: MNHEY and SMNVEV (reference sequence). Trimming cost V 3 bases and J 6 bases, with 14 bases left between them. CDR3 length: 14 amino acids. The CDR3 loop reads CASSFAGHGAEAFF. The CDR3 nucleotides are TGTGCCAGCAGTTTTGCCGGGCATGGGGCTGAAGCTTTCTTT.

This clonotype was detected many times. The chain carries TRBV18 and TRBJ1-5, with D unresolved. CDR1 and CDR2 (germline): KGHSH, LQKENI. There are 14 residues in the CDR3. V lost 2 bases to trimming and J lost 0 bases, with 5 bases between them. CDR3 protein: CASSPKDSNQPQHF. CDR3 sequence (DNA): TGTGCCAGCTCACCAAAGGATAGCAATCAGCCCCAGCATTTT.

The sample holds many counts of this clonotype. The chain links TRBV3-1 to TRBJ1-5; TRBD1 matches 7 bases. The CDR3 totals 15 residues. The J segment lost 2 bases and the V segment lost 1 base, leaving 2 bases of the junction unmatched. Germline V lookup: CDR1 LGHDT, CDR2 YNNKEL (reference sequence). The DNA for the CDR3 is TGTGCCAGCAGCCAAGCAACAGGGGGCAATCAGCCCCAGCATTTT. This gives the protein CASSQATGGNQPQHF.

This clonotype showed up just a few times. Here the CDR3 reads CASSFVTAANYGYTF. The CDR3 coding sequence is TGTGCCAGCAGCTTCGTTACGGCAGCTAACTATGGCTACACCTTC. The chain carries TRBV5-5 and TRBJ1-2, with no clear D. V shed 2 bases and J shed 0 bases, with 11 bases lying between them. The germline gives CDR1 SGHKS, CDR2 YYEKEE (reference sequence). The CDR3 runs 15 residues.

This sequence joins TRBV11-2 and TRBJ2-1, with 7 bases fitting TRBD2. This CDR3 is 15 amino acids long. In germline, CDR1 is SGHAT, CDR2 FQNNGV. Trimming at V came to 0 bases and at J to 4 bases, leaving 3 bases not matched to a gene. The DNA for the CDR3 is TGTGCCAGCAGCTTAGAGCGGGGGTGGTACAATGAGCAGTTCTTC. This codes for CASSLERGWYNEQFF.

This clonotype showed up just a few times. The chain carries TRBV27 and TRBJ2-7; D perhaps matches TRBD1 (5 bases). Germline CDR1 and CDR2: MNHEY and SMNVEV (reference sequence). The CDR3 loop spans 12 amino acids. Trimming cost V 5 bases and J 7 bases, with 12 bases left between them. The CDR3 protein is CASSRAPGEQYF. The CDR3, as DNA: TGTGCCAGCAGTCGAGCCCCAGGGGAGCAGTACTTC.

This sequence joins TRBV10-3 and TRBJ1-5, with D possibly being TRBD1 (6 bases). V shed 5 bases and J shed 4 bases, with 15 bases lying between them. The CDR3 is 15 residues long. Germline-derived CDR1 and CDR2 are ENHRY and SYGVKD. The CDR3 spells CAISQGWVINQPQHF. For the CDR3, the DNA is TGTGCCATCAGTCAGGGGTGGGTCATAAATCAGCCCCAGCATTTT.